A selection of T cell receptor beta chains follows, all from one sample in a study of T cell repertoires in cytomegalovirus infection. TCRdb used MiXCR to reprocess the reads, holding one entry per CDR3 protein. The data show almost 550,000 distinct CDR3 sequences, with 16% seen just once and more than 20% held by the top ten. The sequencing sample was made of CD8+ T cells from PBMCs. These receptors were collected from a human donor in good health (CMV status not recorded). Some clones in this sample may be carry-over from other donors' samples. CDR3s include the opening cysteine and the closing phenylalanine or tryptophan. The order of the fields is CDR3 protein, CDR3 DNA, clone size, J gene, D gene, V gene. A D gene is named only where the DNA matches it firmly. Some rows mark clone size as missing; the rest say once, few, many or name a class of expanded clone.

CASSQRGASSYEQYF,TGTGCCAGCAGCCAGCGGGGGGCCAGCTCCTACGAGCAGTACTTC,.,TRBJ2-7,TRBD2,TRBV6-2/TRBV6-3
CATAHRINYGYTF,TGTGCCACCGCCCATAGGATTAACTATGGCTACACCTTC,.,TRBJ1-2,.,TRBV6-5
CASSDRSRDTEAFF,TGTGCCAGCAGCGATCGATCCAGGGACACTGAAGCTTTCTTT,few,TRBJ1-1,.,TRBV2
CASSSQGYATNEKLFF,TGTGCCAGCAGTTCACAGGGATATGCAACTAATGAAAAACTGTTTTTT,many,TRBJ1-4,.,TRBV12-3/TRBV12-4
CASSPGTVTSEGYTF,TGTGCCAGTAGTCCCGGGACCGTTACCTCTGAGGGCTACACCTTC,.,TRBJ1-2,.,TRBV19
CASTEDRYSGNTIYF,TGCGCCAGCACTGAGGACCGTTACTCTGGAAACACCATATATTTT,.,TRBJ1-3,.,TRBV10-2
CASSLGERANIQYF,TGTGCCAGCAGCTTGGGCGAACGGGCAAACATTCAGTACTTC,.,TRBJ2-4,.,TRBV5-3
CASSPGGLVNSPLHF,TGTGCCAGCAGCCCAGGGGGCTTAGTTAATTCACCCCTCCACTTT,.,TRBJ1-6,TRBD1,TRBV7-9
CASSLEQVTYNEQFF,TGTGCCAGCAGTTTAGAGCAGGTAACCTACAATGAGCAGTTCTTC,many,TRBJ2-1,.,TRBV28
CASSLSGGGAAEQFF,TGTGCCAGCAGCTTAAGCGGCGGGGGGGCAGCTGAGCAGTTCTTC,many,TRBJ2-1,TRBD2,TRBV7-3
CATSDLTDGYTF,TGTGCCACCAGTGATCTGACAGATGGCTACACCTTC,.,TRBJ1-2,.,TRBV24-1
CASSPSRDRGYEQFF,TGTGCCAGCTCACCTTCCCGGGACAGGGGATATGAGCAGTTCTTC,few,TRBJ2-1,TRBD1,TRBV18
CASTSGMAGDTQYF,TGTGCCAGCACGTCCGGCATGGCCGGAGATACGCAGTATTTT,many,TRBJ2-3,.,TRBV5-4
CASSPKGDRAPRSYF,TGTGCCAGCAGCCCCAAGGGGGACAGGGCCCCGCGTAGCTACTTC,many,TRBJ2-7,TRBD1,TRBV7-9
CASSPREAGAQTGELFF,TGTGCCAGCAGCCCAAGGGAAGCGGGGGCCCAAACCGGGGAGCTGTTTTTT,few,TRBJ2-2,TRBD2,TRBV7-9
CATSRLKGLYTEAFF,TGTGCCACCAGCAGATTGAAGGGCTTGTACACTGAAGCTTTCTTT,.,TRBJ1-1,.,TRBV15
CASRLEGAGGSQETQYF,TGTGCCAGCAGGCTAGAGGGAGCGGGAGGCTCGCAAGAGACCCAGTACTTC,many,TRBJ2-5,TRBD2,TRBV2
CSAPTAGANTEAFF,TGCAGTGCCCCCACCGCAGGGGCCAACACTGAAGCTTTCTTT,.,TRBJ1-1,.,TRBV20-1
CASSARQGWLANVLTF,TGTGCCAGCAGTGCCCGACAGGGTTGGTTGGCCAACGTCCTGACTTTC,.,TRBJ2-6,TRBD1,TRBV27
CSAVAGVGNEQFF,TGCAGCGCCGTAGCGGGAGTCGGCAATGAGCAGTTCTTC,few,TRBJ2-1,TRBD2,TRBV20-1
CASSHYPLRLRNQPQHF,TGTGCCAGCAGCCATTACCCCCTAAGACTGCGCAATCAGCCCCAGCATTTT,once,TRBJ1-5,.,TRBV28
CASSLAGGPGRTDTQYF,TGTGCCAGCAGTTTAGCGGGAGGGCCAGGTAGAACAGATACGCAGTATTTT,few,TRBJ2-3,TRBD2,TRBV27
CASSPSGAPGGELFF,TGTGCCAGCTCACCATCCGGGGCCCCCGGCGGGGAGCTGTTTTTT,.,TRBJ2-2,.,TRBV18
CASVQAANFYGYTF,TGTGCCAGCGTGCAGGCAGCCAACTTCTATGGCTACACCTTC,many,TRBJ1-2,.,TRBV7-9
CASSLGSAAQYF,TGTGCCAGCAGCTTAGGGTCGGCCGCCCAGTACTTC,many,TRBJ2-5,.,TRBV7-9
CASSLSGGQNPYNEQFF,TGTGCCAGCAGCCTCTCGGGGGGGCAGAACCCTTACAATGAGCAGTTCTTC,many,TRBJ2-1,TRBD2,TRBV7-9
CAISDPWTAGPYGYTF,TGTGCCATCAGTGACCCGTGGACAGCGGGTCCTTATGGCTACACCTTC,many,TRBJ1-2,.,TRBV10-3
CSARIGFSGYTF,TGCAGTGCAAGAATAGGGTTTTCTGGCTACACCTTC,few,TRBJ1-2,.,TRBV20-1
CASSLPRTADTGELFF,TGTGCCAGCAGTTTACCGAGGACAGCAGACACCGGGGAGCTGTTTTTT,.,TRBJ2-2,.,TRBV28
CAMSEQGRANYGYTF,TGTGCCATGTCAGAGCAGGGGAGAGCTAACTATGGCTACACCTTC,.,TRBJ1-2,.,TRBV10-3
CASRGDRGAEKLFF,TGTGCCAGCAGAGGGGACAGGGGCGCTGAAAAACTGTTTTTT,many,TRBJ1-4,TRBD1,TRBV7-9
CASRPGTGENQPQHF,TGTGCCAGCAGACCAGGGACAGGGGAAAATCAGCCCCAGCATTTT,many,TRBJ1-5,TRBD1,TRBV7-2
CASSPGTAGISYNEQFF,TGTGCCAGCAGTCCAGGGACCGCCGGGATCTCCTACAATGAGCAGTTCTTC,many,TRBJ2-1,.,TRBV12-3/TRBV12-4
CASSEEPLAGAYEQYF,TGTGCCAGCAGTGAAGAGCCCCTAGCGGGAGCTTACGAGCAGTACTTC,many,TRBJ2-7,TRBD2,TRBV6-1
CASSIWTSGSGNEQFF,TGTGCCAGCAGCATCTGGACTAGCGGGAGTGGTAATGAGCAGTTCTTC,.,TRBJ2-1,TRBD2,TRBV9
CASSTTARGSYGYTF,TGTGCCAGTAGTACCACGGCCCGGGGCAGCTATGGCTACACCTTC,.,TRBJ1-2,.,TRBV19
CASSPSENYEQYF,TGTGCCAGTAGCCCCAGTGAAAACTACGAGCAGTACTTC,few,TRBJ2-7,.,TRBV19
CATSDAVIRDSVANEQFF,TGTGCCACCAGTGATGCAGTCATCCGGGACAGCGTGGCGAATGAGCAGTTCTTC,few,TRBJ2-1,TRBD1,TRBV24-1
CASSQERGTGGSYGYTF,TGCGCCAGCAGCCAAGAAAGGGGGACGGGAGGCTCCTATGGCTACACCTTC,few,TRBJ1-2,.,TRBV4-1
CASSAGLAKNIQYF,TGTGCCAGCAGTGCAGGGCTAGCCAAAAACATTCAGTACTTC,many,TRBJ2-4,.,TRBV12-3/TRBV12-4
CASSYSVDEQFF,TGTGCCAGCAGCTATAGCGTGGATGAGCAGTTCTTC,many,TRBJ2-1,.,TRBV7-9
CASSQGPYNQPQHF,TGTGCCAGCAGCCAGGGACCCTACAATCAGCCCCAGCATTTT,few,TRBJ1-5,.,TRBV7-9
CASSEPGDEQYF,TGCGCCAGCAGCGAACCAGGGGACGAGCAGTACTTC,.,TRBJ2-7,.,TRBV4-1
CASSELGTNYEQYF,TGTGCCAGCAGTGAATTAGGGACAAACTACGAGCAGTACTTC,many,TRBJ2-7,.,TRBV25-1
CASSVVGANVLTF,TGTGCCAGCTCTGTGGTTGGGGCCAACGTCCTGACTTTC,many,TRBJ2-6,.,TRBV12-3/TRBV12-4
CAGASDYNEQFF,TGTGCCGGGGCTAGCGATTACAATGAGCAGTTCTTC,many,TRBJ2-1,.,TRBV12-3/TRBV12-4
CASLIAGGPYEQYF,TGTGCCAGCCTTATAGCGGGAGGCCCCTACGAGCAGTACTTC,.,TRBJ2-7,TRBD2,TRBV2
CASSANLDRGYSSYEQYF,TGTGCCAGCAGCGCCAACCTAGACAGGGGCTATAGCTCCTACGAGCAGTACTTC,many,TRBJ2-7,TRBD1,TRBV7-9
CASSTRDRQNTEAFF,TGTGCCAGCAGCACTAGGGACAGGCAGAACACTGAAGCTTTCTTT,many,TRBJ1-1,TRBD1,TRBV7-9
CASRGQGATEAFF,TGTGCCAGCAGAGGACAGGGAGCGACTGAAGCTTTCTTT,many,TRBJ1-1,TRBD1,TRBV12-3/TRBV12-4
CASSVTGGRGTGELFF,TGTGCCAGCAGCGTCACAGGGGGACGGGGCACCGGGGAGCTGTTTTTT,many,TRBJ2-2,TRBD1,TRBV11-2
CSAGGGWVRVADTQYF,TGCAGTGCTGGAGGCGGCTGGGTACGGGTCGCAGATACGCAGTATTTT,.,TRBJ2-3,.,TRBV20-1
CASSTLEGLQGPYEQYF,TGTGCCAGCAGCACCTTAGAGGGACTCCAAGGCCCCTACGAGCAGTACTTC,few,TRBJ2-7,.,TRBV5-6
CASSDTVAGYQETQYF,TGTGCCAGCAGCGATACGGTAGCGGGGTACCAAGAGACCCAGTACTTC,many,TRBJ2-5,TRBD2,TRBV7-9
CASSSTGVGEQYF,TGCGCCAGCAGCTCGACAGGGGTTGGAGAGCAGTACTTC,few,TRBJ2-7,TRBD1,TRBV5-1
CASSSRGVPEAFF,TGTGCCAGCAGCTCCCGAGGAGTTCCTGAAGCTTTCTTT,many,TRBJ1-1,.,TRBV7-8
CSAPLSDPYEQYF,TGCAGTGCTCCTCTATCAGATCCCTACGAGCAGTACTTC,few,TRBJ2-7,.,TRBV20-1
CSAGGGRAGDTQYF,TGCAGCGCCGGGGGCGGGAGGGCCGGAGATACGCAGTATTTT,.,TRBJ2-3,TRBD2,TRBV29-1
CAISDRLGNYGYTF,TGTGCCATCAGTGACAGGCTGGGGAACTATGGCTACACCTTC,few,TRBJ1-2,.,TRBV10-3